What follows is one T cell receptor (beta chain) and its context. Its cognate antigen is unknown. Germline assignment: CDR1 MDHEN and CDR2 SYDVKM. V shed 6 bases and J 4 bases; nucleotides not matched to a gene: 8. The CDR3 covers 15 residues. The entry originates in a study of graft-versus-host responses after intestinal transplantation. Across the whole study: Induction with anti-thymocyte globulin, then tacrolimus and steroids for three to four years, was given to all recipients.

Assay: immunoSEQ multiplex PCR; the TCRdb copy retains only in-frame clones and omits some. In the table there are under 75,000 clones, 90% of which are singletons. Sequenced here: unstimulated CD8+ T cells sorted from spleen or lymph node cells, sampled before transplant. This receptor was taken from a human donor who was the organ donor for an intestinal transplant. V and J are TRBV28 and TRBJ2-5; 10 bases align to TRBD2. DNA for the CDR3: TGTGCCAGCAGAAACAGCGGGGGGGCCGCAGAGACCCAGTACTTC. This encodes CASRNSGGAAETQYF.